Each of the 4 T cell receptor beta chains below was sequenced from the same sample in a study of T cells expressing NK-cell markers. From its re-call of the 5' RACE reads, TCRdb lists each CDR3 protein once, without DNA. The sample totals fewer than 300,000 distinct CDR3 sequences. Material: blood T cells: a sorted CD56 or NKG2C T cell subset, CD4+ or CD8+ T cells, or bulk PBMC T cells (not recorded which). Source of these receptors: a woman between 18 and 69 years old in good health.

The V gene is TRBV20-1, the J gene TRBJ2-2; the D call from TCRdb, TRBD1, cannot be confirmed without DNA. Germline CDR1 DFQATT, CDR2 SNEGSKA (reference sequence). This CDR3 is 13 amino acids long. The CDR3 sequence is CSARPPATGELFF.

The chain combines TRBV6-2 or TRBV6-3 with TRBJ1-1. CDR1 is MNHEY and CDR2 is SVGEGT in the germline V gene. CDR3 length: 12 residues. CDR3 residues: CATAGGNTEAFF.

V gene TRBV19 combines with J gene TRBJ1-2; TCRdb proposes TRBD1, but this gene call is untestable without DNA. The CDR3 loop spans 14 amino acids. CDR1 is LNHDA, CDR2 SQIVND, per germline (reference sequence). CDR3: CASTTTGFAQGYTF. The full variable domain, completed using reference TRBV19 and TRBJ1-2, is DGGITQSPKYLFRKEGQNVTLSCEQNLNHDAMYWYRQDPGQGLRLIYYSQIVNDFQKGDIAEGYSVSREKKESFPLTVTSAQKNPTAFYLCASTTTGFAQGYTFGSGTRLTVV.

The chain combines TRBV24-1 with TRBJ1-1; the TRBD1 assignment by TCRdb is unverifiable without DNA. The CDR3 is 14 residues long. Germline V gene lookup returns CDR1 KGHDR and CDR2 SFDVKD. Here the CDR3 reads CATSDTPGRGEAFF.